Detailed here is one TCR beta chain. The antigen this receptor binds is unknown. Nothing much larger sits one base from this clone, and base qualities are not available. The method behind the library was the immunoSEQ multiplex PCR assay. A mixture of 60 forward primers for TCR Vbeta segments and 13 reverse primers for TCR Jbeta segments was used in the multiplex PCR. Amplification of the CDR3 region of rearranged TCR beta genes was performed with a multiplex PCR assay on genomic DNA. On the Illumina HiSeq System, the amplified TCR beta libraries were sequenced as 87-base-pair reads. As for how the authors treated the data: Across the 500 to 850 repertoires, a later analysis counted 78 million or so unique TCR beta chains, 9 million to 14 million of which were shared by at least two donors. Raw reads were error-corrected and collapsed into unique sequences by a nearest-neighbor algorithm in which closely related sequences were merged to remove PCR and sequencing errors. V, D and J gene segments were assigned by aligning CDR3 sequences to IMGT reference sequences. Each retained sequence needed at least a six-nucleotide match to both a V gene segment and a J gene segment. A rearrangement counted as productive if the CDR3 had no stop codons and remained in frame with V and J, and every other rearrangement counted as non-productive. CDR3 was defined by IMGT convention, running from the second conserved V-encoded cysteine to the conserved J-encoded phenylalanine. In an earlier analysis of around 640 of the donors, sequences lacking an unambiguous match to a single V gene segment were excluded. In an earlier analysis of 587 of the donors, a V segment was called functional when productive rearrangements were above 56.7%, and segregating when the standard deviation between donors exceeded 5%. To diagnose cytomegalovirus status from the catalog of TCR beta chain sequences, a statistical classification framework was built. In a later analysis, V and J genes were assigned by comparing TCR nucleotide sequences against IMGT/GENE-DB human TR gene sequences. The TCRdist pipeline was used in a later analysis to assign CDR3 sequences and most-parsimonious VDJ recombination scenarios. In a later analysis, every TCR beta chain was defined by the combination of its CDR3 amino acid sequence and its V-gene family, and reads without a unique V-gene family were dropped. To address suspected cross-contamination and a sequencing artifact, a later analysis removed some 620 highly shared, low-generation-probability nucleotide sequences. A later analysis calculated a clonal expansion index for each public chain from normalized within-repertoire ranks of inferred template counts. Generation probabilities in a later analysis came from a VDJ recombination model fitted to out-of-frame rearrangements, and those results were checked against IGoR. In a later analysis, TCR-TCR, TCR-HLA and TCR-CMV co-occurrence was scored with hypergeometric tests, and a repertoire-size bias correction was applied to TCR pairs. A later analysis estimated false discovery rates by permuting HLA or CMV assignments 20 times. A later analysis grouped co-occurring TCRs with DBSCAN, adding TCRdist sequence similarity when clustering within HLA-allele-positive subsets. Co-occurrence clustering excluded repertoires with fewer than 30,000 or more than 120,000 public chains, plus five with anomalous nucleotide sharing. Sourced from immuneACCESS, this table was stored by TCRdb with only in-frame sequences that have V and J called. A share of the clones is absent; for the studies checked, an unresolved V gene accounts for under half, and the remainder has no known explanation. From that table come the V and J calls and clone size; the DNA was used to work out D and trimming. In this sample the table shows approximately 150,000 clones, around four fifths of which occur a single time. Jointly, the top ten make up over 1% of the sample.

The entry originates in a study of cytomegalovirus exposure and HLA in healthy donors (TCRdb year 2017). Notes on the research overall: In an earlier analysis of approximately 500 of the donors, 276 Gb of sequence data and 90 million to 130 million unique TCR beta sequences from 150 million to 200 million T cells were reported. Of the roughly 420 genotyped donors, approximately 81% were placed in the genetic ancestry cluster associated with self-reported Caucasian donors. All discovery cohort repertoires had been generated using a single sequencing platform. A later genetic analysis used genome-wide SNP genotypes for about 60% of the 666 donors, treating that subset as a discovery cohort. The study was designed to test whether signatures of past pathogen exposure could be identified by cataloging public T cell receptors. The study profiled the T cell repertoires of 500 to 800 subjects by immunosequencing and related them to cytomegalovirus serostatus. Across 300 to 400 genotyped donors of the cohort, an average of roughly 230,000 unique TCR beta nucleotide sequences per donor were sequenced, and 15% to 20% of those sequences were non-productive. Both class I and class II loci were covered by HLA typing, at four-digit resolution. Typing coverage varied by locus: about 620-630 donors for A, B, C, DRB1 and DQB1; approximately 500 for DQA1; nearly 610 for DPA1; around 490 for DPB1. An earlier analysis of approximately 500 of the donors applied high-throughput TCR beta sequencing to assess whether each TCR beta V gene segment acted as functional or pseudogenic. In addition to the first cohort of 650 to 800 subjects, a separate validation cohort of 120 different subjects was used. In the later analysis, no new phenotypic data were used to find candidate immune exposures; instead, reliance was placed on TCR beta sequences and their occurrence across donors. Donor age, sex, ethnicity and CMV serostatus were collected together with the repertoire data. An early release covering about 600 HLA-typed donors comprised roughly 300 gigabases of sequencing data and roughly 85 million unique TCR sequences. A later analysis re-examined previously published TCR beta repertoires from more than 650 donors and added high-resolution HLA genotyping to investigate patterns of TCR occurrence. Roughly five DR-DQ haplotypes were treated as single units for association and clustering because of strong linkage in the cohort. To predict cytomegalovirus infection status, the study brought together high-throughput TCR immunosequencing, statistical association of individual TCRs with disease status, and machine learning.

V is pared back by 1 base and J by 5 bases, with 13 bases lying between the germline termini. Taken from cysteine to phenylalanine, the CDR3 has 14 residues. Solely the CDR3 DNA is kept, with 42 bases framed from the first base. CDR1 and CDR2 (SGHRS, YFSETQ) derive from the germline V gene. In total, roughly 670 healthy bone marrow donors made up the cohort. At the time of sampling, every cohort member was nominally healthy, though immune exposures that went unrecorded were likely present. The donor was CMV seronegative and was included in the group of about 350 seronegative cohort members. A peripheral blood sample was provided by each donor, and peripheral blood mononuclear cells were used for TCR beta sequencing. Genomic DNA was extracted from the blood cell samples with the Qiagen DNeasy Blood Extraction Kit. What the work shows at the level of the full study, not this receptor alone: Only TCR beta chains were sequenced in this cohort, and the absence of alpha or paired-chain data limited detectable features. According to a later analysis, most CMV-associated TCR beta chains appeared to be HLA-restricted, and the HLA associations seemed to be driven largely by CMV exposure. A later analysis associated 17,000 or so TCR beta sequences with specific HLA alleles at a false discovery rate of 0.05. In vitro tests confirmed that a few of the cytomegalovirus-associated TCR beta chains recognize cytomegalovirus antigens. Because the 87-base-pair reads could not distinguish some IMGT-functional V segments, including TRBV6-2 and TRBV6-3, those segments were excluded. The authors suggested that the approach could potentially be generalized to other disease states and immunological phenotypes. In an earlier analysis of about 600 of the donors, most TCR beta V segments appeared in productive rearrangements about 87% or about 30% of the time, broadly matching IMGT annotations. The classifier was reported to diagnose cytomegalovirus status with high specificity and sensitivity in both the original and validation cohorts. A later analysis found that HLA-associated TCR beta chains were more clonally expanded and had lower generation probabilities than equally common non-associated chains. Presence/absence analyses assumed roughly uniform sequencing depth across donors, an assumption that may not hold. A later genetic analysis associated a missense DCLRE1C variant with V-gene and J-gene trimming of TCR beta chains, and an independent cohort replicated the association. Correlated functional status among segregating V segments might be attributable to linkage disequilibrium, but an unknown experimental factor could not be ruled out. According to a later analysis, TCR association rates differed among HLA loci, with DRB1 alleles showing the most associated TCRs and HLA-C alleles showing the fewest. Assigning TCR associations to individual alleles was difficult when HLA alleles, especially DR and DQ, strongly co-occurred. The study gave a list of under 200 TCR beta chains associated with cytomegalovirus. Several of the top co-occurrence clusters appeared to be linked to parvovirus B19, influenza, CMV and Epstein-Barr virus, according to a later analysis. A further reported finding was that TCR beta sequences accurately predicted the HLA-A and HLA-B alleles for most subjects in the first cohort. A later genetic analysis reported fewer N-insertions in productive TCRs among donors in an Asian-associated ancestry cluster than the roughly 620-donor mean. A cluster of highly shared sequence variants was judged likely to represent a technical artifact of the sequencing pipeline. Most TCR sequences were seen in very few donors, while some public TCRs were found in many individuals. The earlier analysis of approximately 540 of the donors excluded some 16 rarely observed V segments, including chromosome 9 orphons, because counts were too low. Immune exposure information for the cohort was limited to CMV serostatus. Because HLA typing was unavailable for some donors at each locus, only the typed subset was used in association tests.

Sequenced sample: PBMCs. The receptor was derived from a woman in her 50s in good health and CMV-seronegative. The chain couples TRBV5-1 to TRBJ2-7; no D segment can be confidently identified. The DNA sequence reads TGCGCCAGCAGCTTGTCGCCGACACTGAACGAGCAGTACTTC. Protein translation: CASSLSPTLNEQYF.